A single sample is the source of the 10 T cell receptor beta chains below, sequenced in a study of blood T cell repertoires in COVID-19 (dated by TCRdb to the early 2020s). Receptor libraries were prepared by the immunoSEQ multiplex PCR assay. The source is immuneACCESS, and TCRdb retained only in-frame sequences with V and J called. Part of the clones is not carried over; for the studies checked, unresolved V genes explain less than half of this, and the remainder is unexplained. Counted in this sample were under 250,000 clones; roughly 82% of them appeared once. The biggest ten clones account for approximately 5.5% of the sample. The sequenced sample was peripheral blood. The source is a woman over 75 with COVID-19, enrolled during active disease.

This rearrangement joins TRBV5-6 to TRBJ1-1; 10 nucleotides agree with TRBD1. CDR1 and CDR2 from the germline V gene are SGHDT and YYEEEE. The CDR3 runs to 14 residues. The trim removed 5 bases at V and 5 bases at J, leaving 6 bases unmatched. CDR3 sequence: CASRYRDRGTEAFF. The DNA of the CDR3 is TGTGCCAGCAGATACCGGGACAGGGGTACTGAAGCTTTCTTT.

The rearrangement joins TRBV6-2 or TRBV6-3 to TRBJ2-2, with a weak D call TRBD2 (7 bases). Germline CDR1 and CDR2: MNHEY and SVGEGT. The length of the CDR3 is 15 residues. V was trimmed by 7 bases and J by 5 bases, leaving 17 bases between them. CDR3 amino acids: CASIPTGGRTGELFF. CDR3 DNA sequence: TGTGCCAGCATCCCGACGGGGGGCAGGACCGGGGAGCTGTTTTTT.

The rearrangement links TRBV3-1 (or the pseudogene TRBV3-2) to TRBJ1-1; D not certain. The CDR3 is 15 amino acids. Trimming took 1 base from V and 0 from J, leaving 9 bases between them. Germline assignment: CDR1 LGHDT and CDR2 YNNKEL (reference sequence). CDR3 nucleotides: TGTGCCAGCAGCCAAGGGTCCCAGGTGAACACTGAAGCTTTCTTT. It translates to CASSQGSQVNTEAFF.

This clone was observed a handful of times. The chain carries TRBV29-1 and TRBJ1-5, with 7 bases matching TRBD1. From germline, CDR1 is SQVTM and CDR2 ANQGSEA. V lost 7 bases and J lost 7; bases outside the gene matches: 10. The CDR3 has 13 amino acids. This chain's CDR3 is CSARTGSSQPQHF. DNA for the CDR3: TGCAGCGCTAGGACAGGTTCTAGCCAGCCCCAGCATTTT.

The chain joins TRBV5-1 to TRBJ2-3; the D gene is possibly TRBD1 (6 bases). V was trimmed by 5 bases and J by 2 bases, leaving 15 bases between them. CDR1 SGHRS and CDR2 YFSETQ come from the germline V gene. The CDR3 runs to 15 residues. CDR3 protein: CASSSSGVATDTQYF. CDR3 DNA: TGCGCCAGCAGTTCTTCAGGGGTGGCCACAGATACGCAGTATTTT.

The chain recombines TRBV7-8 with TRBJ1-6; D gene ambiguous. Trimming took off 4 bases at V and 7 bases at J, with 11 bases between the two ends. This CDR3 contains 14 residues. Germline V gene sequence: CDR1 SGHVS, CDR2 FQNEAQ. Here the CDR3 reads CASSSSGGNSPLHF. The CDR3 DNA reads as TGTGCCAGCAGCTCTTCAGGTGGGAATTCACCCCTCCACTTT.

Worth noting for this clone: In the same sample, other DNA sequences code for this CDR3. The chain recombines TRBV6-6 with TRBJ1-1; tentative D call: TRBD1 (5 bases). V lost 3 bases to trimming and J lost 3 bases, with 11 bases between them. This CDR3 comprises 14 residues. Per the germline V gene, CDR1 is MNHNY and CDR2 is SVGAGI (reference sequence). Here the CDR3 reads CASSYSGRDTEAFF. CDR3 nucleotide sequence: TGTGCCAGCAGTTATTCCGGCAGGGACACTGAAGCTTTCTTT.

The chain uses TRBV9 and TRBJ2-1, with 8 positions matching TRBD1. The ends lost 0 bases at V and 5 bases at J; junction bases unmatched: 7. The CDR3 is 16 amino acids. CDR1 SGDLS and CDR2 YYNGEE come from the germline V gene. Here the CDR3 reads CASSVAGGLYNNEQFF. In nucleotides, the CDR3 is TGTGCCAGCAGCGTAGCAGGGGGCCTCTACAACAATGAGCAGTTCTTC.

Written as DNA, the CDR3 is TGTGCCAGTAGTATCGCCGGGACAGGGGTCAACGAGCAGTACTTC. Protein sequence: CASSIAGTGVNEQYF. This chain links TRBV19 with TRBJ2-7; 10 bases align to TRBD1. CDR3 size: 15 residues. CDR1 is LNHDA, CDR2 SQIVND, per germline (reference sequence). The V gene end was trimmed by 3 bases and the J gene end by 5 bases; junction bases not matched to a gene: 7. Full variable domain (rest looked up from reference TRBV19 and TRBJ2-7): DGGITQSPKYLFRKEGQNVTLSCEQNLNHDAMYWYRQDPGQGLRLIYYSQIVNDFQKGDIAEGYSVSREKKESFPLTVTSAQKNPTAFYLCASSIAGTGVNEQYFGPGTRLTVT.

The chain recombines TRBV7-9 with TRBJ2-1; TRBD1 matches at 10 bases. The germline V gene has CDR1 SEHNR and CDR2 FQNEAQ (reference sequence). The CDR3 has 14 residues. V was pared by 1 base and J by 7 bases, with 1 base of the junction left unmatched. As DNA, the CDR3 is TGTGCCAGCAGCTTAGGGACAGGGGGTAATGAGCAGTTCTTC. Translation gives CASSLGTGGNEQFF.